This T cell receptor (beta chain) was found in a study of CD8+ T cells in alopecia areata. Background on the study: Scoring of treated patients' severity used the percentage of affected scalp area.

Turning to this clone: Its antigen remains unidentified.

RNA was extracted and reverse transcribed into cDNA as the sequencing template. The method was immunoSEQ multiplex PCR; TCRdb's version includes in-frame clones alone and lacks a portion of them. The sample holds under 350,000 clones, 58% seen once. General study points: Between patients, shared TCR sequences were less clear than in mice. This was possibly due in part to HLA diversity in the patient population.

Treatment of the sample: oral pan-JAK inhibitor, 5-10 mg twice daily. Collection of lesional scalp punch biopsies and peripheral blood was performed in alopecia areata patients. There are 18 residues in the CDR3. Trimming left V 4 bases short and J 0 bases short, with 20 bases between. The germline gives CDR1 SGHRS, CDR2 YFSETQ. Sequenced material: CD4+ T cells sorted from blood, taken at week 24, from a patient treated with tofacitinib. The V call is TRBV5-1, the J call TRBJ2-4; D is undetermined. This receptor was taken from a human donor with alopecia areata. The CDR3 DNA follows: TGCGCCAGCAGCCTCTATCCACTCGTAACTCTAGCCAAAAACATTCAGTACTTC. Its translation: CASSLYPLVTLAKNIQYF.